A selection of T cell receptor beta chains follows, all from one sample in a study of CD8+ T cells in alopecia areata. The method was immunoSEQ multiplex PCR; TCRdb's version includes in-frame clones alone and lacks a portion of them. The repertoire has approximately 210,000 clones, approximately 72% of them found once; the top ten carry roughly 1.2%. The specimen was CD4+ T cells sorted from blood, collected at week 44, from a patient treated with tofacitinib. These receptors were taken from a human donor with alopecia areata. The CDR3 runs from the conserved cysteine through the conserved F or W. The D gene is left open where the match is weak. A row's size may be missing; if present it is once, few, many or a size class.

CDR3nt	CDR3aa	j_gene	d_gene	abundance	v_gene
TGTGCCTGGAGGGCGGCGGGTGGTCAGCCCCAGCATTTT	CAWRAAGGQPQHF	TRBJ1-5	.	.	TRBV30
TGTGCCTGGAGTCTTCCAGGGAATCAGCCCCAGCATTTT	CAWSLPGNQPQHF	TRBJ1-5	.	once	TRBV30
TGTGCCACCAGCCAACACCAGGGGACTGAAGCTTTCTTT	CATSQHQGTEAFF	TRBJ1-1	.	.	TRBV15
TGTGCCAGCAGCGGCAAAGAAGAGACCCAGTACTTC	CASSGKEETQYF	TRBJ2-5	.	.	TRBV9
TGTGCCAGCAGTGGAGGGACAGGGGAATCGCAGTACTTC	CASSGGTGESQYF	TRBJ2-7	TRBD1	.	TRBV2
TGCGCCAGCAGCCAAGATGCGGAGATAAGCACAGATACGCAGTATTTT	CASSQDAEISTDTQYF	TRBJ2-3	.	once	TRBV4-3
TGTGCCAGTAAAATAGACCCGGGGAACACTGAAGCTTTCTTT	CASKIDPGNTEAFF	TRBJ1-1	.	.	TRBV19
TGTGCCAGCAGTGAATCCTCGTCGGGGGCAGCTACCTACGAGCAGTACTTC	CASSESSSGAATYEQYF	TRBJ2-7	.	.	TRBV25-1
TGCAGCGTTGAGATAAACTACGAGCAGTACTTC	CSVEINYEQYF	TRBJ2-7	.	.	TRBV29-1
TGTGCCAGCAGCAAAGACAGGGGCGCTGGGGAGACCCAGTACTTC	CASSKDRGAGETQYF	TRBJ2-5	TRBD1	.	TRBV5-4
TGTGCCAGCAGTGGGGGGGGCCGTAACTATGGCTACACCTTC	CASSGGGRNYGYTF	TRBJ1-2	.	.	TRBV27
TGTGCCTGGAGTGTACAGCTATCACCCCTCCACTTT	CAWSVQLSPLHF	TRBJ1-6	.	.	TRBV30
TGCGCCAGCAGTTACGGAAGGGGACAGGGGGCCTACGAGCAGTACTTC	CASSYGRGQGAYEQYF	TRBJ2-7	TRBD1	few	TRBV5-1
TGCAGCGTTGAGTCGGCCGTGGGCTATGGCTACACCTTC	CSVESAVGYGYTF	TRBJ1-2	.	.	TRBV29-1
TGTGTTTCAGGAAGGAATGAGCAGTTCTTC	CVSGRNEQFF	TRBJ2-1	.	.	TRBV6-5
TGCAGCGCTTTAGACCCGACAGATAACTATGGCTACACCTTC	CSALDPTDNYGYTF	TRBJ1-2	.	.	TRBV29-1
TGTGCCAGCAGAACCGGGGCAAATACGCAGTATTTT	CASRTGANTQYF	TRBJ2-3	.	.	TRBV5-4
TGTGCCTGGACCACGGGGAGCTATGGCTACACCTTC	CAWTTGSYGYTF	TRBJ1-2	.	.	TRBV30
TGCAGCGTTTACGACAGCGAAGCTTTCTTT	CSVYDSEAFF	TRBJ1-1	.	once	TRBV29-1
TGTGCCAGCAGATACGGACGGATTAGCACAGATACGCAGTATTTT	CASRYGRISTDTQYF	TRBJ2-3	.	.	TRBV5-6
TGCGCCAGCAGCCAGAAACAGGGTCACGGTGGGAGCACCGGGGAGCTGTTTTTT	CASSQKQGHGGSTGELFF	TRBJ2-2	.	.	TRBV5-1
TGTGCCAGCAGCTTAGGCGGGACTAACACTGGAAACACCATATATTTT	CASSLGGTNTGNTIYF	TRBJ1-3	.	few	TRBV5-5
TGTGCCATCAGTGAGTCGGTGACTAGCGGCTACGAGCAGTACTTC	CAISESVTSGYEQYF	TRBJ2-7	TRBD2	.	TRBV10-3
TGCAGCGTTCGGACAGGGAACTATGGCTACACCTTC	CSVRTGNYGYTF	TRBJ1-2	TRBD1	.	TRBV29-1
TGTGCCAGCAGCTTAGCCTCGGGAATAGACTATGGCTACACCTTC	CASSLASGIDYGYTF	TRBJ1-2	.	.	TRBV7-2
TGTGCCAGCAGACTCACAGCGGGGGGGCCGGTCGAGCAGTTCTTC	CASRLTAGGPVEQFF	TRBJ2-1	TRBD2	.	TRBV6-5
TGCGCCAGCAGCCAAGATCAGGGTACCTACAATGAGCAGTTCTTC	CASSQDQGTYNEQFF	TRBJ2-1	.	.	TRBV4-3
TGTGCCATCAGTGAGTCGAGGCAGGGGGATCAGAAAGCTTTCTTT	CAISESRQGDQKAFF	TRBJ1-1	TRBD1	few	TRBV10-3
TGCAGCGTTGAAGCTCGTCTGAACACTGAAGCTTTCTTT	CSVEARLNTEAFF	TRBJ1-1	.	few	TRBV29-1